This record looks at one T cell receptor beta chain sequence and its context. CDR1 MDHEN and CDR2 SYDVKM come from the germline V gene. V dropped 1 base and J dropped 2 bases, with 9 bases sitting between them. CDR3 length equals 14 residues. This specimen belongs to a study of OX40 agonist ivuxolimab in advanced cancers. The assay was immunoSEQ multiplex PCR, and TCRdb's table has in-frame clones only and misses some. The sample has approximately 13,000 clones; around two thirds are singletons. The TCR sequence derives from an adult with an advanced solid tumor such as melanoma, head and neck, liver or kidney cancer. V and J are TRBV28 and TRBJ2-7; D may be TRBD2 (5 bases). The input for sequencing was CD4+ or CD8+ T cells sorted from blood, taken in a trial of the OX40 agonist ivuxolimab. The chain's CDR3 is CASSLSGLTYEQYF. The CDR3 DNA reads as TGTGCCAGCAGTTTATCCGGACTGACCTACGAGCAGTACTTC.